Listed below are T cell receptor beta chains from one sample, sequenced in a study of cytomegalovirus exposure and HLA in healthy donors. Profiled with immunoSEQ multiplex PCR; TCRdb holds only in-frame clones, not every one. The sample holds 150,000 or so clones, around four fifths seen once. Material: PBMCs. These receptors all come from a man between 50 and 59 years old in good health and CMV-seropositive. CDR3s include the opening cysteine and the closing phenylalanine or tryptophan. Fields, in order: D gene, J gene, CDR3 length, clone size, V gene, CDR3 protein, CDR3 DNA. The D gene is left open where the match is weak. Rows give clone size only sometimes, using once, few, many, or a class for an expanded clone.

TRBD1,TRBJ1-3,12,NA,TRBV6-1,CAGSPQTGLLYF,TGTGCCGGCAGTCCACAGACAGGGCTTTTATATTTT
NA,TRBJ2-6,15,NA,TRBV5-1,CASSLSGAGANVLTF,TGCGCCAGCAGCTTATCAGGGGCCGGGGCCAACGTCCTGACTTTC
TRBD1,TRBJ2-7,13,NA,TRBV6-5,CASRTGANYEQYF,TGTGCCAGCAGAACAGGGGCCAACTACGAGCAGTACTTC
TRBD2,TRBJ2-5,16,NA,TRBV9,CASSVGPGRVQETQYF,TGTGCCAGCAGCGTCGGGCCCGGGAGGGTCCAAGAGACCCAGTACTTC
NA,TRBJ2-5,14,NA,TRBV7-9,CSSSFLGGLETQYF,TGTTCCAGCAGCTTCCTCGGCGGGTTAGAGACCCAGTACTTC
NA,TRBJ2-1,14,NA,TRBV5-4,CASSGLASYNEQFF,TGTGCCAGCAGCGGGCTAGCGTCCTACAATGAGCAGTTCTTC
NA,TRBJ1-5,16,NA,TRBV6-1,CASSEQGLDSNQPQHF,TGTGCCAGCAGTGAGCAGGGACTAGATAGCAATCAGCCCCAGCATTTT
NA,TRBJ2-2,15,NA,TRBV6-4,CASSDQGVNTGELFF,TGTGCCAGCAGTGACCAAGGGGTGAACACCGGGGAGCTGTTTTTT
TRBD1,TRBJ2-1,19,NA,TRBV10-1,CASKDTGGERVEAYNEQFF,TGCGCCAGCAAAGATACAGGGGGCGAAAGGGTAGAGGCCTACAATGAGCAGTTCTTC
NA,TRBJ2-4,15,NA,TRBV28,CASSFGQDLKNIQYF,TGTGCCAGCAGTTTTGGGCAGGACTTAAAAAACATTCAGTACTTC
NA,TRBJ2-1,12,NA,TRBV5-5,CASSTGYNEQFF,TGTGCCAGCAGCACAGGGTACAATGAGCAGTTCTTC
NA,TRBJ1-1,12,once,TRBV29-1,CSVEEGNTEAFF,TGCAGCGTTGAGGAGGGAAACACTGAAGCTTTCTTT
NA,TRBJ2-3,21,few,TRBV10-3,CAIHPPLVIPQAAASTDTQYF,TGTGCCATCCACCCCCCCTTGGTAATTCCCCAAGCGGCTGCTAGCACAGATACGCAGTATTTT
TRBD2,TRBJ2-5,14,NA,TRBV6-6,CASSLAGGQRTQYF,TGTGCCAGCAGTTTAGCGGGGGGGCAGAGGACCCAGTACTTC
NA,TRBJ1-3,15,NA,TRBV28,CASSPPSRGGNTIYF,TGTGCCAGCAGTCCCCCGAGCAGAGGAGGAAACACCATATATTTT
NA,TRBJ1-1,13,NA,TRBV7-9,CASSLLVNTEAFF,TGTGCCAGCAGCTTATTAGTGAACACTGAAGCTTTCTTT
NA,TRBJ2-7,15,NA,TRBV9,CASSATTGRGYEQYF,TGTGCCAGCAGCGCCACGACGGGGAGAGGCTACGAGCAGTACTTC
NA,TRBJ1-1,13,NA,TRBV7-9,CASSLGGTDKAFF,TGTGCCAGCAGCTTAGGAGGCACCGATAAAGCTTTCTTT
NA,TRBJ2-6,18,NA,TRBV5-1,CASSLALEHLSGANVLTF,TGCGCCAGCAGCTTGGCTTTGGAGCACCTCTCTGGGGCCAACGTCCTGACTTTC
NA,TRBJ2-7,14,NA,TRBV9,CASSMLGSSYEQYF,TGTGCCAGCAGCATGTTGGGGAGCTCCTACGAGCAGTACTTC
NA,TRBJ2-3,11,NA,TRBV5-1,CASTYTDTQYF,TGCGCCAGCACCTACACAGATACGCAGTATTTT
NA,TRBJ1-1,13,few,TRBV27,CASSRTVNTEAFF,TGTGCCAGCTCTCGGACAGTTAACACTGAAGCTTTCTTT
NA,TRBJ1-6,13,NA,TRBV30,CACSGQYNSPLHF,TGTGCCTGCTCCGGACAATATAATTCACCCCTCCACTTT
TRBD2,TRBJ2-3,15,few,TRBV9,CASSGETSGTDTQYF,TGTGCCAGCAGCGGCGAGACTAGCGGAACAGATACGCAGTATTTT
NA,TRBJ2-7,13,NA,TRBV7-9,CSSSLEYSYEQYF,TGTTCCAGCAGCTTAGAATATTCCTACGAGCAGTACTTC
NA,TRBJ1-5,12,NA,TRBV5-6,CASSFLGQPQHF,TGTGCCAGCAGCTTTCTCGGGCAGCCCCAGCATTTT